This passage covers 32 T cell receptor beta chains from one sample sequenced in a study of shared clonotypes between healthy human individuals. Here immunoSEQ multiplex PCR was the method, and the copy in TCRdb shows in-frame clones only, minus some. The sample contains around 1.5 million clones, 95% to 99% of which appear only once. The sequenced sample consisted of naive CD4+ T cells sorted from blood. Stated subset: CD45RA+ positively selected. The receptors originated from a man aged 25 to 45 in good health.

The chain uses TRBV4-1 and TRBJ1-1; D may be TRBD1 (5 bases). The CDR3 runs to 16 residues. V lost 7 bases, J lost 0 bases, and 18 bases lay in between. CDR1 and CDR2 from the germline V gene are MGHRA and YSYEKL. CDR3: CASIASAGNLNTEAFF. CDR3 DNA sequence: TGCGCCAGCATCGCTTCGGCAGGGAACCTGAACACTGAAGCTTTCTTT.

This clone was counted once. Other DNA sequences in this specimen translate into the identical CDR3. V and J are TRBV5-1 and TRBJ1-1; D may be TRBD1 (6 bases). CDR1 is SGHRS and CDR2 is YFSETQ in the germline V gene. The CDR3 loop spans 14 amino acids. Trimming took 4 bases from V and 0 from J, leaving 10 bases between them. Here the CDR3 reads CASSPGTLNTEAFF. The CDR3 DNA follows: TGCGCCAGCAGCCCGGGGACATTGAACACTGAAGCTTTCTTT.

J is TRBJ2-7 and V is TRBV28; 8 nucleotides line up with TRBD2. The CDR3 runs 14 residues. CDR1 and CDR2 (germline): MDHEN, SYDVKM. V was pared by 8 bases and J by 0 bases, with 6 bases of the junction left unmatched. The CDR3 sequence is CASEGAGASYEQYF. The DNA of the CDR3 is TGTGCCAGCGAAGGAGCGGGAGCCTCCTACGAGCAGTACTTC.

The chain uses TRBV28 and TRBJ2-3, with TRBD1 matching over 7 bases. The CDR3 is 14 amino acids. Per the germline V gene, CDR1 is MDHEN and CDR2 is SYDVKM. Trimming took 6 bases from V and 8 from J; bases not matched to a gene: 11. The CDR3 DNA reads TGTGCCAGCAGCTCATCGGGGACAGTTTTTACGCAGTATTTT. Translating it yields CASSSSGTVFTQYF. The full variable domain, rest sourced from reference TRBV28 and TRBJ2-3, is DVKVTQSSRYLVKRTGEKVFLECVQDMDHENMFWYRQDPGLGLRLIYFSYDVKMKEKGDIPEGYSVSREKKERFSLILESASTNQTSMYLCASSSSGTVFTQYFGPGTRLTVL.

The J gene is TRBJ2-7, the V gene TRBV5-8; D unclear. The CDR3 has 14 residues. Per germline, CDR1 SGHTS and CDR2 YDEGEE. V was trimmed by 3 bases and J by 2 bases, leaving 12 bases between them. The CDR3 sequence: CASSSLVGPYEQYF. The CDR3 DNA sequence: TGTGCCAGCAGCTCGCTGGTGGGCCCCTACGAGCAGTACTTC.

The chain carries TRBV11-2 and TRBJ2-2, with D uncertain. In germline, CDR1 is SGHAT, CDR2 FQNNGV. This CDR3 has 16 amino acids. The V and J ends lost 4 bases and 5 bases respectively, with 17 bases between them. CDR3 loop: CASSYGILVTTGELFF. CDR3 bases: TGTGCCAGCAGCTACGGTATCCTGGTAACAACCGGGGAGCTGTTTTTT.

The rearrangement links TRBV5-6 to TRBJ1-1; the D is unclear. Germline V gene lookup returns CDR1 SGHDT and CDR2 YYEEEE. V lost 4 bases and J lost 5, with 15 bases in between. This CDR3 spans 14 amino acids. As DNA, the CDR3 is TGTGCCAGCAGCAAGGACCCAGCGGGAACTGAAGCTTTCTTT. Amino acid sequence: CASSKDPAGTEAFF.

V is TRBV6-5 and J is TRBJ2-7, with D perhaps matching TRBD1 (6 bases). V was trimmed by 5 bases and J by 3 bases, leaving 11 bases between them. Germline CDR1 is MNHEY and CDR2 is SVGAGI. The CDR3 has 13 residues. The chain's CDR3 is CASSPDSRYEQYF. CDR3 nucleotide sequence: TGTGCCAGCAGTCCGGACAGTCGCTACGAGCAGTACTTC.

V and J are TRBV7-2 and TRBJ1-5; possible D gene TRBD1, 6 bases. V dropped 1 base and J dropped 5 bases, with 12 bases sitting between them. CDR1 SGHTA and CDR2 FQGNSA come from the germline V gene. The CDR3 totals 15 residues. The CDR3 is CASSLVSGEDQPQHF. CDR3 sequence (DNA): TGTGCCAGCAGCTTAGTATCAGGGGAGGATCAGCCCCAGCATTTT.

The V and J genes are TRBV7-9 and TRBJ2-7, with unresolved D. CDR1 and CDR2 from the germline V gene are SEHNR and FQNEAQ (reference sequence). The ends were cut back, 8 bases at V and 4 bases at J, with 12 bases in the middle. The length of the CDR3 is 12 residues. CDR3 loop: CASSLTHYEQYF. CDR3 coding DNA: TGTGCCAGCTCCCTAACTCATTACGAGCAGTACTTC. Combining the CDR3 with reference TRBV7-9 and TRBJ2-7 gives the whole variable domain DTGVSQNPRHKITKRGQNVTFRCDPISEHNRLYWYRQTLGQGPEFLTYFQNEAQLEKSRLLSDRFSAERPKGSFSTLEIQRTEQGDSAMYLCASSLTHYEQYFGPGTRLTVT.

The rearrangement links TRBV28 to TRBJ2-5; 7 nucleotides align to TRBD2. The CDR3 contains 14 residues. Germline-derived CDR1 and CDR2 are MDHEN and SYDVKM. J lost 5 bases, V lost 10 bases, and 13 bases had no gene match. The CDR3 spells CAISGAGSGETQYF. In DNA form, the CDR3 reads TGTGCCATCAGCGGGGCAGGGTCGGGGGAGACCCAGTACTTC.

To note about this clone: Other DNA sequences within the sample encode an identical CDR3. The rearrangement links TRBV6-1 to TRBJ2-3, with 10 bases matching TRBD1. V gave up 7 bases and J gave up 3 bases; unmatched junction bases: 4. Germline V gene lookup returns CDR1 MNHNS and CDR2 SASEGT. This CDR3 spans 14 amino acids. CDR3 nucleotides: TGTGCCAGCACTGACAGGGGGCGGACAGATACGCAGTATTTT. It encodes CASTDRGRTDTQYF.

V and J are TRBV5-5 and TRBJ1-1; 9 bases map to TRBD1. V lost 4 bases, J lost 3 bases, and 1 base stayed unmatched. Germline CDR1 SGHKS, CDR2 YYEKEE (reference sequence). The CDR3 covers 13 residues. CDR3 DNA: TGTGCCAGCAGCAGGGACAGGGACACTGAAGCTTTCTTT. Amino acids: CASSRDRDTEAFF. The full variable domain, its missing parts supplied by reference TRBV5-5 and TRBJ1-1, is DAGVTQSPTHLIKTRGQQVTLRCSPISGHKSVSWYQQVLGQGPQFIFQYYEKEERGRGNFPDRFSARQFPNYSSELNVNALLLGDSALYLCASSRDRDTEAFFGQGTRLTVV.

Concerning this clone itself: This specimen includes other DNA sequences encoding the same CDR3. The rearrangement links TRBV6-5 to TRBJ2-7; tentative D call: TRBD1 (6 bases). The V end lost 7 bases, the J end lost 4 bases, and 8 bases lay between the germline ends. Germline values: CDR1 MNHEY, CDR2 SVGAGI. The CDR3 extends over 11 amino acids. The CDR3 sequence is CASTRGYEQYF. CDR3 in DNA: TGTGCCAGCACAAGGGGGTACGAGCAGTACTTC.

The chain is built from TRBV4-1 and TRBJ1-1; tentative D call: TRBD1 (5 bases). Germline loops: CDR1 MGHRA, CDR2 YSYEKL. The ends were cut back, 4 bases at V and 0 bases at J, with 12 bases in the middle. The CDR3 is 15 residues long. DNA of the CDR3: TGCGCCAGCAGCCTAGGGGCAGGGCTGAACACTGAAGCTTTCTTT. This codes for CASSLGAGLNTEAFF.

The sample holds one count of this clone. This chain joins TRBV2 and TRBJ2-5, with TRBD2 matching over 11 bases. The CDR3 is 16 amino acids. J was trimmed by 3 bases and V by 6 bases; bases with no gene match: 9. The germline gives CDR1 SNHLY, CDR2 FYNNEI. CDR3 DNA sequence: TGTGCCAGCAGGGCCGTCAGACTAGCGGGAAAAGAGACCCAGTACTTC. This encodes CASRAVRLAGKETQYF.

The J gene is TRBJ2-7, the V gene TRBV7-9, with 7 bases lining up with TRBD1. V dropped 0 bases and J dropped 3; count of bases not matched to a gene: 14. CDR3 size: 18 residues. Germline V gene data show CDR1 as SEHNR and CDR2 as FQNEAQ (reference sequence). The CDR3 region is CASSLAGRKGALGYEQYF. CDR3 nucleotide sequence: TGTGCCAGCAGCTTAGCCGGCAGAAAGGGGGCGCTAGGCTACGAGCAGTACTTC. Complete variable domain (other parts from reference TRBV7-9 and TRBJ2-7): DTGVSQNPRHKITKRGQNVTFRCDPISEHNRLYWYRQTLGQGPEFLTYFQNEAQLEKSRLLSDRFSAERPKGSFSTLEIQRTEQGDSAMYLCASSLAGRKGALGYEQYFGPGTRLTVT.

This chain connects TRBV7-2 to TRBJ2-3, with D unresolved. V shed 6 bases and J shed 5 bases, with 9 bases lying between them. This CDR3 is built from 12 residues. Germline V lookup: CDR1 SGHTA, CDR2 FQGNSA. CDR3 in DNA: TGTGCCAGCAGTTGGTTGAAAGATACGCAGTATTTT. The encoded protein is CASSWLKDTQYF.

The chain joins TRBV5-1 to TRBJ1-5; maybe TRBD1 (6 bases). Per germline, CDR1 SGHRS and CDR2 YFSETQ. CDR3 length: 15 amino acids. V was shortened by 2 bases and J by 0 bases, with 9 bases between the two germline ends. CDR3: CASSFGGVSNQPQHF. CDR3 coding DNA: TGCGCCAGCAGCTTCGGGGGCGTTAGCAATCAGCCCCAGCATTTT.

This chain uses TRBV29-1 with TRBJ1-2; unclear D gene. Deletions cut 6 bases from V and 7 bases from J, with 15 bases between. From germline, CDR1 is SQVTM and CDR2 ANQGSEA. This CDR3 has 12 amino acids. CDR3 nucleotides: TGCAGCGTAGGTGGGGTTGAGGGTGGCTACACCTTC. As protein: CSVGGVEGGYTF.

V gene TRBV10-3 combines with J gene TRBJ2-3; a weak D match, TRBD1 (6 bases). Trimming removed 9 bases from V and 0 bases from J, with 16 bases in between. This CDR3 region has 15 residues. Germline-derived CDR1 and CDR2 are ENHRY and SYGVKD. CDR3 region: CAILDRRTSTDTQYF. As DNA, the CDR3 is TGTGCCATTTTAGACAGGAGAACTAGCACAGATACGCAGTATTTT.

The chain combines TRBV6-1 with TRBJ2-2, with D tentatively TRBD2 (5 bases). Trimming shortened V by 6 bases and J by 6 bases, and 14 bases separated the two germline ends. The CDR3 runs 14 residues. CDR1 is MNHNS, CDR2 SASEGT, per germline. The CDR3 loop is CASRRERFAGELFF. The CDR3 coding sequence is TGTGCCAGCAGACGGGAACGGTTCGCCGGGGAGCTGTTTTTT.

This chain uses TRBV19 with TRBJ1-5, with 11 bases aligning to TRBD1. The germline CDR1 and CDR2 sequences are LNHDA and SQIVND (reference sequence). J was trimmed by 3 bases and V by 6 bases; bases with no gene match: 10. The CDR3 contains 17 residues. The CDR3 loop reads CASSVSGTGGVNQPQHF. DNA of the CDR3: TGTGCCAGTAGCGTTTCCGGGACAGGGGGAGTCAATCAGCCCCAGCATTTT. Based on the CDR3 plus reference TRBV19 and TRBJ1-5, the full variable domain is DGGITQSPKYLFRKEGQNVTLSCEQNLNHDAMYWYRQDPGQGLRLIYYSQIVNDFQKGDIAEGYSVSREKKESFPLTVTSAQKNPTAFYLCASSVSGTGGVNQPQHFGDGTRLSIL.

This chain links TRBV29-1 with TRBJ1-4, with unresolved D. Germline V lookup: CDR1 SQVTM, CDR2 ANQGSEA. The V end lost 6 bases, the J end lost 3 bases, and 11 bases lay between the germline ends. The CDR3 is 13 residues long. The CDR3 sequence is CSVVRVANEKLFF. CDR3 coding DNA: TGCAGCGTGGTACGAGTGGCTAATGAAAAACTGTTTTTT.

The chain combines TRBV15 with TRBJ2-7, with 12 bases identical to TRBD2. The CDR3 extends over 15 amino acids. V lost 5 bases to trimming and J lost 6 bases; unmatched junction nucleotides: 8. Germline V CDR1 and CDR2: LNHNV, YYDKDF (reference sequence). The CDR3 loop reads CATSLMRLAGAEQYF. The DNA for the CDR3 is TGTGCCACCAGCTTAATGAGACTAGCGGGAGCCGAGCAGTACTTC.

This chain connects TRBV19 to TRBJ1-5; D remains ambiguous. Trimming removed 4 bases from V and 3 bases from J, with 7 bases in between. CDR1 is LNHDA, CDR2 SQIVND, per germline (reference sequence). The length of the CDR3 is 13 residues. This CDR3 is CASSTAVNQPQHF. CDR3 nucleotide sequence: TGTGCCAGTAGTACGGCGGTCAATCAGCCCCAGCATTTT.

The chain couples TRBV28 to TRBJ2-1, with D perhaps TRBD2 (6 bases). Trimming removed 7 bases from V and 2 bases from J, with 12 bases in between. The CDR3 covers 14 residues. CDR1 and CDR2 (germline): MDHEN, SYDVKM. The CDR3 DNA reads as TGTGCCAGCAACGTAGCGGCTACCTACAATGAGCAGTTCTTC. It yields the protein CASNVAATYNEQFF. Full variable domain (rest looked up from reference TRBV28 and TRBJ2-1): DVKVTQSSRYLVKRTGEKVFLECVQDMDHENMFWYRQDPGLGLRLIYFSYDVKMKEKGDIPEGYSVSREKKERFSLILESASTNQTSMYLCASNVAATYNEQFFGPGTRLTVL.

The rearrangement uses TRBV10-3 and TRBJ2-7; D possibly corresponds to TRBD1 (6 bases). The germline gives CDR1 ENHRY, CDR2 SYGVKD. There are 12 residues in the CDR3. V lost 5 bases and J lost 3, with 8 bases in between. CDR3 coding DNA: TGTGCCATCAGTAAACAGGGCTACGAGCAGTACTTC. Translation: CAISKQGYEQYF.

V is TRBV25-1 and J is TRBJ2-3; possibly TRBD1 or TRBD2 for D (5 bases each). The CDR3 totals 15 residues. Per the germline V gene, CDR1 is MGHDK and CDR2 is SYGVNS. The V end lost 2 bases, the J end lost 6 bases, and 15 bases lay between the germline ends. DNA of the CDR3: TGTGCCAGCAGTGAAGTCGAAACGGGGACGGATACGCAGTATTTT. Translation gives CASSEVETGTDTQYF.

This clone was counted between two and nine times. Written as DNA, the CDR3 is TGTGCCAGCTCACGGACAGGGGAAACTGAAGCTTTCTTT. Its protein is CASSRTGETEAFF. This chain links TRBV18 with TRBJ1-1; 9 positions agree with TRBD1. The CDR3 totals 13 residues. V gave up 4 bases and J gave up 5 bases; unmatched junction bases: 2. The germline gives CDR1 KGHSH, CDR2 LQKENI.

The chain is built from TRBV29-1 and TRBJ2-7; D ambiguous. Germline V gene data show CDR1 as SQVTM and CDR2 as ANQGSEA. CDR3 length: 14 residues. Trimming removed 4 bases from V and 3 bases from J, with 16 bases in between. DNA of the CDR3: TGCAGCGTTGCGCAGTCAGACACCCTCTACGAGCAGTACTTC. It codes for CSVAQSDTLYEQYF.

The chain combines TRBV7-9 with TRBJ1-1, with 7 bases that match TRBD1. Germline trimming cut 5 bases from V and 2 bases from J; bases unmatched to any gene: 5. Looked up from germline, CDR1 is SEHNR and CDR2 is FQNEAQ (reference sequence). The CDR3 extends over 14 amino acids. The CDR3, as DNA: TGTGCCAGCAGCCATTGGGACAGAAACACTGAAGCTTTCTTT. Amino acid sequence: CASSHWDRNTEAFF.